This TCR beta chain derives from a study of human T cells and chemical hapten exposure. Time point denoted: patch test 1, 2 weeks after DPC sensitization. Specified treatment: therapeutic diphenylcyclopropenone sensitization with weekly scalp DPC. The CDR3 is 15 amino acids. V lost 1 base, J lost 7 bases, and 6 bases stayed unmatched. In germline, CDR1 is MGHRA, CDR2 YSYEKL. The authors' processing: Individual samples carried between roughly 23,224 and 700,000 TCRs, with 95,638 as the median. TCRdb re-analysed the RACE reads in MiXCR, keeping a single row per CDR3 protein. The V and J calls come from TCRdb's annotation, not from the publication. The sample lists roughly 120,000 distinct CDR3 sequences, approximately 15% seen once, with 0.9% to 0.95% in the top ten.

Specimen: whole blood, collected in connection with sensitization to the hapten diphenylcyclopropenone (DPC). This rearrangement joins TRBV4-1 to TRBJ1-2; 10 positions match TRBD1. This TCR was recovered from a man between 18 and 29 years old with alopecia areata. Some clones in this sample may be carry-over from other donors' samples. CDR3 nucleotides: TGCGCCAGCAGCCAAGGACAGGGGGCTTTTACTGGCTACACCTTC. It codes for CASSQGQGAFTGYTF.